The 20 T cell receptor beta chains below come from one sample, sequenced in a study of neoadjuvant anti-PD-1 for oral cavity cancer. Here immunoSEQ multiplex PCR was the method, and the copy in TCRdb shows in-frame clones only, minus some. Found here are about 14,000 clones, 71% of them singletons; the top ten hold around 3%. Time point defined: after neoadjuvant nivolumab, at surgical resection. The source material was PBMCs, sampled after nivolumab (anti-PD-1) treatment. Source of these receptors: a person aged 40 to 85 with oral cavity squamous cell carcinoma.

The chain employs TRBV2 and TRBJ2-1; the D gene is possibly TRBD2 (6 bases). This CDR3 contains 15 residues. Trimming took 6 bases from V and 1 from J, leaving 13 bases between them. Germline CDR1 reads SNHLY; CDR2 reads FYNNEI. The CDR3 coding sequence is TGTGCCAGCAGACCACTAGCCTCGTCCTACAATGAGCAGTTCTTC. Its translation is CASRPLASSYNEQFF.

Only a few counts were recorded for this clone. This chain uses TRBV10-2 with TRBJ1-2; TRBD1 matches 7 bases. The ends lost 0 bases at V and 13 bases at J; junction bases unmatched: 11. The CDR3 runs 14 residues. Looked up from germline, CDR1 is WSHSY and CDR2 is SAAADI. The CDR3 region has the DNA TGCGCCAGCAGTGAGTCCCGGGACAGCATGTTTCCCACCTTC. This translates into CASSESRDSMFPTF.

The CDR3 sequence: CASSLGQGVVEQYF. The CDR3 DNA reads as TGTGCCAGCAGCTTAGGGCAGGGGGTCGTCGAGCAGTACTTC. The chain is built from TRBV11-2 and TRBJ2-7; TRBD1 matches at 7 bases. This CDR3 region has 14 residues. Germline V gives CDR1 SGHAT, CDR2 FQNNGV. V shed 1 base, J shed 6 bases, and the junction held 6 bases outside the gene matches.

The gene calls are TRBV19 and TRBJ1-2, with D unresolved. The CDR3 loop spans 11 amino acids. The ends were cut back, 5 bases at V and 2 bases at J, with 3 bases in the middle. The germline V gene has CDR1 LNHDA and CDR2 SQIVND (reference sequence). The CDR3 protein is CASSLNYGYTF. CDR3 nucleotides: TGTGCCAGTAGTTTAAACTATGGCTACACCTTC.

This clone turned up a few times. The chain couples TRBV9 to TRBJ2-3; TRBD2 matches 9 bases. The CDR3 extends over 14 amino acids. Germline V gene data show CDR1 as SGDLS and CDR2 as YYNGEE. J gave up 8 bases and V 2 bases, and 6 bases lay outside the gene matches. The CDR3 nucleotides are TGTGCCAGCAGCGTTAGCGGGAGTGAAGGTACGCAGTATTTT. The encoded protein is CASSVSGSEGTQYF.

This clone was recorded only once. V gene TRBV4-1 combines with J gene TRBJ2-7, with TRBD2 matching 8 bases. CDR1 and CDR2 from the germline V gene are MGHRA and YSYEKL. Trimming removed 7 bases from V and 0 bases from J; junction bases left unmatched: 5. The length of the CDR3 is 14 residues. The CDR3 DNA reads as TGCGCCAGCACCCCCGGGACTAGCTCCTACGAGCAGTACTTC. Translated, it gives CASTPGTSSYEQYF.

The chain employs TRBV6-5 and TRBJ1-1; D call uncertain. With 4 bases removed from V and 2 bases from J, the gap between germline ends came to 11 bases. Per germline, CDR1 MNHEY and CDR2 SVGAGI. The CDR3 has 14 amino acids. The CDR3 protein is CASSWGEKNTEAFF. For the CDR3, the DNA is TGTGCCAGCAGTTGGGGAGAGAAAAACACTGAAGCTTTCTTT.

The rearrangement uses TRBV10-1 and TRBJ2-1; D is undetermined. The V end was cut by 0 bases, the J end by 9 bases, with 12 bases between. This CDR3 is 14 amino acids long. The germline V gene has CDR1 WNHNN and CDR2 SYGVQD (reference sequence). CDR3 protein: CASSESSSWAEQFF. For the CDR3, the DNA is TGCGCCAGCAGTGAGTCGTCTAGTTGGGCTGAGCAGTTCTTC.

This chain uses TRBV28 with TRBJ1-1; a weak D match, TRBD1 (6 bases). Germline values: CDR1 MDHEN, CDR2 SYDVKM. V was trimmed by 3 bases and J by 6 bases, leaving 11 bases between them. The CDR3 runs 13 residues. The CDR3 DNA is TGTGCCAGCAGTTTGGGGGGGCGGGCTGAAGCTTTCTTT. It translates to CASSLGGRAEAFF.

Only a few counts were recorded for this clone. The chain carries TRBV28 and TRBJ1-2, with TRBD1 as a possible D gene (5 bases). The V end was cut by 2 bases, the J end by 4 bases, with 8 bases between. Germline-derived CDR1 and CDR2 are MDHEN and SYDVKM. The CDR3 length is 13 residues. The CDR3 DNA sequence: TGTGCCAGCAGTTTACAGGGCCCCTATGGCTACACCTTC. Protein product: CASSLQGPYGYTF.

This clone was recorded a few times. V usage is TRBV15 and J usage is TRBJ1-2, with TRBD1 identical over 9 bases. Trimming at V came to 3 bases and at J to 3 bases, leaving 5 bases not matched to a gene. This CDR3 is built from 15 residues. Germline V lookup: CDR1 LNHNV, CDR2 YYDKDF (reference sequence). For the CDR3, the DNA is TGTGCCACCAGCAGGGGGACAGGGATTGACTATGGCTACACCTTC. Its translation is CATSRGTGIDYGYTF.

The chain carries TRBV5-1 and TRBJ2-7; no definite D call. The CDR3 is made up of 13 amino acids. From germline, CDR1 is SGHRS and CDR2 YFSETQ. Trimming left V 1 base short and J 2 bases short, with 7 bases between. As DNA, the CDR3 is TGCGCCAGCAGCTTGTTCCCCACCTACGAGCAGTACTTC. Translated, it gives CASSLFPTYEQYF.

The rearrangement links TRBV6-6 to TRBJ1-2; TRBD1 might be the D (5 bases). This CDR3 is built from 13 residues. Per the germline V gene, CDR1 is MNHNY and CDR2 is SVGAGI (reference sequence). V was clipped by 3 bases and J by 8 bases, with 13 bases between them. This CDR3 reads CASSYGTILGYTF. CDR3 DNA sequence: TGTGCCAGCAGTTATGGGACCATTTTGGGCTACACCTTC.

V gene TRBV5-1 combines with J gene TRBJ2-2, with D possibly matching TRBD1 (6 bases). Germline CDR1 SGHRS, CDR2 YFSETQ. Trimming removed 4 bases from V and 3 bases from J, with 16 bases in between. The CDR3 covers 16 residues. The CDR3 bases are TGCGCCAGCAGCCCGACCTTGGCAGGGGACACCGGGGAGCTGTTTTTT. Translation: CASSPTLAGDTGELFF.

V is TRBV29-1 and J is TRBJ2-7, with TRBD1 matching over 7 bases. The CDR3 contains 12 residues. Germline V lookup: CDR1 SQVTM, CDR2 ANQGSEA. Trimming took 6 bases from V and 3 from J; bases not matched to a gene: 5. CDR3 bases: TGCAGCGTACAGGGGACGATCTACGAGCAGTACTTC. It yields the protein CSVQGTIYEQYF.

The V gene is TRBV9, the J gene TRBJ2-2; no definite D call. CDR1 is SGDLS, CDR2 YYNGEE, per germline. The V end was cut by 4 bases, the J end by 4 bases, with 11 bases between. The CDR3 contains 14 residues. The CDR3 here is CASSPTVATGELFF. CDR3 DNA: TGTGCCAGCAGCCCGACGGTAGCCACCGGGGAGCTGTTTTTT.

The rearrangement links TRBV7-8 to TRBJ2-6; 8 positions agree with TRBD2. V lost 1 base, J lost 0 bases, and 11 bases stayed unmatched. In germline, CDR1 is SGHVS, CDR2 FQNEAQ. The CDR3 is made up of 20 amino acids. The CDR3: CASSLGGGGRPLSGANVLTF. The CDR3 bases are TGTGCCAGCAGCTTAGGGGGCGGGGGGCGTCCTCTCTCTGGGGCCAACGTCCTGACTTTC.

This clone was seen a handful of times. The chain couples TRBV14 to TRBJ1-1; no clear D. Per the germline V gene, CDR1 is SGHDN and CDR2 is FVKESK. The V end was cut by 1 base, the J end by 5 bases, with 2 bases between. CDR3 length: 11 residues. The CDR3 protein is CASSQATEAFF. In DNA, the CDR3 is TGTGCCAGCAGCCAAGCGACTGAAGCTTTCTTT.

The chain carries TRBV19 and TRBJ2-1; 9 bases are a match to TRBD2. Germline V gene data show CDR1 as LNHDA and CDR2 as SQIVND (reference sequence). This CDR3 is built from 15 residues. The V gene end was trimmed by 6 bases and the J gene end by 4 bases; junction bases not matched to a gene: 7. DNA of the CDR3: TGTGCCAGTAGGACTAGCGGTGGAGGGTACAATGAGCAGTTCTTC. This sequence encodes CASRTSGGGYNEQFF. The full variable domain, rest sourced from reference TRBV19 and TRBJ2-1, is DGGITQSPKYLFRKEGQNVTLSCEQNLNHDAMYWYRQDPGQGLRLIYYSQIVNDFQKGDIAEGYSVSREKKESFPLTVTSAQKNPTAFYLCASRTSGGGYNEQFFGPGTRLTVL.

As DNA, the CDR3 is TGTGCCAGCAGTTTCAGCCTAGCGGCCGTCAATGAGCAGTTCTTC. It is translated as CASSFSLAAVNEQFF. The chain carries TRBV28 and TRBJ2-1; 7 nucleotides line up with TRBD2. V was clipped by 3 bases and J by 6 bases; unmatched bases: 8. CDR1 is MDHEN, CDR2 SYDVKM, per germline. The CDR3 has 15 amino acids.